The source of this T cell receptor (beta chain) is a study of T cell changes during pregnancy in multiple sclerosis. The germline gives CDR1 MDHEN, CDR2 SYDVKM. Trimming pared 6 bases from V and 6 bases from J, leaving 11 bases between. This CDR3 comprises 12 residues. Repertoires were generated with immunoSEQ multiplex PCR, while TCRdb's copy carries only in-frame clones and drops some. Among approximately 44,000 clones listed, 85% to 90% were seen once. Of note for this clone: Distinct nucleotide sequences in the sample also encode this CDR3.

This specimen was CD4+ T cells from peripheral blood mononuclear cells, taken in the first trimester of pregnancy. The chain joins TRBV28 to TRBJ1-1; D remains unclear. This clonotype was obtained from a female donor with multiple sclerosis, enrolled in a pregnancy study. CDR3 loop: CASRSERAEAFF. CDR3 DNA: TGTGCCAGCAGGTCCGAGCGGGCTGAAGCTTTCTTT.